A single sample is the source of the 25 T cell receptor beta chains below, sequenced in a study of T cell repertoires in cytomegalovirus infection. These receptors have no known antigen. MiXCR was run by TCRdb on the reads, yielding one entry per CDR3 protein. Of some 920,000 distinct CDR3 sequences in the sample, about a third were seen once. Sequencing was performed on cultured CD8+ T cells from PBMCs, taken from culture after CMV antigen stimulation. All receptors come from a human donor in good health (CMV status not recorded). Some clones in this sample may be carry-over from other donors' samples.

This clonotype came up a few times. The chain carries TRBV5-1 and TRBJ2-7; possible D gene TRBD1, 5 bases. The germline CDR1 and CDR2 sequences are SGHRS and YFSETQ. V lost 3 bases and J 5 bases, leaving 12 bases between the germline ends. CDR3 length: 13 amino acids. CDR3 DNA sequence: TGCGCCAGCAGCTGGACAAGGGCGGACGAGCAGTACTTC. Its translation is CASSWTRADEQYF.

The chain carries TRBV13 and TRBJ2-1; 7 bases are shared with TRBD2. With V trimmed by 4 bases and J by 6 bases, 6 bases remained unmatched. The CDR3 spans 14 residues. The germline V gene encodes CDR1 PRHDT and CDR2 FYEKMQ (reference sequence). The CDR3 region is CASSYGRGSNEQFF. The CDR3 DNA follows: TGTGCCAGCAGCTACGGGCGGGGGAGCAATGAGCAGTTCTTC.

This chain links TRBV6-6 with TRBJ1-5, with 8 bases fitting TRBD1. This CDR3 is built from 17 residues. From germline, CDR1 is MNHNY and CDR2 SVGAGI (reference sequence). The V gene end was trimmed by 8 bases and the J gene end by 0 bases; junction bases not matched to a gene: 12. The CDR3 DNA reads TGTGCCAGCCCTAATCCGGGACAGGACCATAGCAATCAGCCCCAGCATTTT. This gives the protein CASPNPGQDHSNQPQHF.

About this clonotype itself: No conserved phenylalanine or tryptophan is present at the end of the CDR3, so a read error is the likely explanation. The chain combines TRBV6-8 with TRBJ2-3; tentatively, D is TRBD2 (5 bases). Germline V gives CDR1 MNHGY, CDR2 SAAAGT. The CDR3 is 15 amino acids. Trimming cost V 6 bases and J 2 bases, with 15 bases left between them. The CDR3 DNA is TGTGCCAGCAGACGAACTAGTTTTCCCACAGATACGCAGTATTCT. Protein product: CASRRTSFPTDTQYS.

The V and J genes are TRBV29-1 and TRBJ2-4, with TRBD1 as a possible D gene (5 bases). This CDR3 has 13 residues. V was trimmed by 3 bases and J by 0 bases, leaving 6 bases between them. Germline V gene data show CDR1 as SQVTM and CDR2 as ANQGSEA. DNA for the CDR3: TGCAGCGTTGAGACAGCAGCCAAAAACATTCAGTACTTC. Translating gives CSVETAAKNIQYF.

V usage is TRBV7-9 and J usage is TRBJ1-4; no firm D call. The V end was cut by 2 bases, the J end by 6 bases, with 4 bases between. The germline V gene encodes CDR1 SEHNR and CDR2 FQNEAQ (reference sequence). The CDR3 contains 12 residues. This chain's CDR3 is CASSLKDEKLFF. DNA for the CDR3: TGTGCCAGCAGCTTAAAAGATGAAAAACTGTTTTTT.

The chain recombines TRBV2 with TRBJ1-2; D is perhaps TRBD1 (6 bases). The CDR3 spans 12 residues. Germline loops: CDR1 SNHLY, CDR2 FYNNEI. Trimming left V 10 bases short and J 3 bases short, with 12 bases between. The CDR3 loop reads CANRDYYYGYTF. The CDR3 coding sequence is TGTGCCAACAGGGACTATTACTATGGCTACACCTTC.

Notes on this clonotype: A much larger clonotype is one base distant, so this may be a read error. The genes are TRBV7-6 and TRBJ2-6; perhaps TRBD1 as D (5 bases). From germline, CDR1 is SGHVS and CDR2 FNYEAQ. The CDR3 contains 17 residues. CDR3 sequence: CASSLEITTSGAIVLTF. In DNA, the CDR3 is TGTGCCAGCAGCTTAGAGATAACCACCTCTGGGGCCATCGTCCTGACTTTC. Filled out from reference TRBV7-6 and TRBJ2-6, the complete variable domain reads GAGVSQSPRYKVTKRGQDVALRCDPISGHVSLYWYRQALGQGPEFLTYFNYEAQQDKSGLPNDRFSAERPEGSISTLTIQRTEQRDSAMYRCASSLEITTSGAIVLTFGAGSRLTVL.

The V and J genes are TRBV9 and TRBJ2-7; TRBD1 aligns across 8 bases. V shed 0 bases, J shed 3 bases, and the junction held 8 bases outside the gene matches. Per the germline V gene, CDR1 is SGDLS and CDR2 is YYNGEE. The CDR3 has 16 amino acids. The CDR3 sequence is CASSVDRDRTNYEQYV. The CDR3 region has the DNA TGTGCCAGCAGCGTAGACCGGGACAGGACGAACTACGAGCAGTACGTC.

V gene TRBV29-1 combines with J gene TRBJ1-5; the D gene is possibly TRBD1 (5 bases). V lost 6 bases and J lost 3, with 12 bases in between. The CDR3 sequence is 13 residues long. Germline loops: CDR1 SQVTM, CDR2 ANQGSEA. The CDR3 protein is CSVSDKFNQPQHF. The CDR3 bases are TGCAGCGTGTCGGACAAATTCAATCAGCCCCAGCATTTT. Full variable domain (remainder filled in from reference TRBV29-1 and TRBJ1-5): SAVISQKPSRDICQRGTSLTIQCQVDSQVTMMFWYRQQPGQSLTLIATANQGSEATYESGFVIDKFPISRPNLTFSTLTVSNMSPEDSSIYLCSVSDKFNQPQHFGDGTRLSIL.

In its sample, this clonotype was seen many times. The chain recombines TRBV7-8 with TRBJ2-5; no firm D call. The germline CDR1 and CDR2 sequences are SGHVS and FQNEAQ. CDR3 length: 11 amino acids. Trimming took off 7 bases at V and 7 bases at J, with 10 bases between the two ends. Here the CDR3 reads CASTDLGTQYF. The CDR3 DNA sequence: TGTGCCAGCACCGACCTGGGGACCCAGTACTTC.

The CDR3 is CASSQGTGVDTEAFF. CDR3 bases: TGTGCCAGCAGCCAAGGAACAGGGGTCGACACTGAAGCTTTCTTT. The chain links TRBV4-2 to TRBJ1-1; 7 bases align to TRBD1. The length of the CDR3 is 15 residues. Germline V gene data show CDR1 as LGHNA and CDR2 as YNFKEQ. The ends lost 1 base at V and 3 bases at J; junction bases unmatched: 5.

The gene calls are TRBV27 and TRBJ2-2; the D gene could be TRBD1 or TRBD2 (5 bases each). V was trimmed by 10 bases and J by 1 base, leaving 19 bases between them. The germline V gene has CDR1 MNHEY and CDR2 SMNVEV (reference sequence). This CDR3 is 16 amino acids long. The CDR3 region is CATTSLGTENTGELFF. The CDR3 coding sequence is TGTGCCACCACAAGCCTCGGGACGGAGAACACCGGGGAGCTGTTTTTT.

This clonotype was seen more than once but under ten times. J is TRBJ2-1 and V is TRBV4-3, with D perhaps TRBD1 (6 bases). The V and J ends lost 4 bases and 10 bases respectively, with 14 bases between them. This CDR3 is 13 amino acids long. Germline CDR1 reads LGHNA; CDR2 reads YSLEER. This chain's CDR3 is CASSLLPGEEQFF. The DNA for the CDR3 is TGCGCCAGCAGCCTTCTCCCAGGGGAGGAGCAGTTCTTC.

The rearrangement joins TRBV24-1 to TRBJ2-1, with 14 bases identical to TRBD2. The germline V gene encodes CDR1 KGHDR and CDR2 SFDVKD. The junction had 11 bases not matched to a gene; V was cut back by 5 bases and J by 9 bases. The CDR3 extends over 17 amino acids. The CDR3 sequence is CATSAQGLAGASSEQFF. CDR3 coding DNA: TGTGCCACCAGTGCCCAGGGACTAGCGGGGGCTAGTAGTGAGCAGTTCTTC.

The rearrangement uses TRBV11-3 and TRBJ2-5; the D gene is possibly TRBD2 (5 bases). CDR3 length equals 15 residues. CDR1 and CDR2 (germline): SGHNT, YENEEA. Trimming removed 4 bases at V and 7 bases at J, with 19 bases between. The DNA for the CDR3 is TGTGCCAGCAGCTCCCACCACGACTATCGGGGGACCCAGTACTTC. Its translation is CASSSHHDYRGTQYF.

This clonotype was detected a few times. The CDR3 sequence is CASSQDPQVNNEQFF. The CDR3 DNA follows: TGTGCCAGCAGTCAGGACCCCCAGGTAAACAATGAGCAGTTCTTC. The genes are TRBV6-5 and TRBJ2-1; D remains ambiguous. Germline V gene lookup returns CDR1 MNHEY and CDR2 SVGAGI. Trimming took off 5 bases at V and 5 bases at J, with 16 bases between the two ends. This CDR3 has 15 residues.

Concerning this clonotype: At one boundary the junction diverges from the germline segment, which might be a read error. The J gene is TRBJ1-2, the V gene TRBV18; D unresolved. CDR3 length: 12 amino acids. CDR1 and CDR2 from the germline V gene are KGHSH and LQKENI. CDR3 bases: TGTGCCAGCTCACTATCCTGGACGGAACAAGCCTTC. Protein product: CASSLSWTEQAF.

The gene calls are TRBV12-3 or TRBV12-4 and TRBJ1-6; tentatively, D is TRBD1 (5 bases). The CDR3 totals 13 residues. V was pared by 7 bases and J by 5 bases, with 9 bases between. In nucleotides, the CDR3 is TGTGCCAGCAACAGGAGAGATAATTCACCCCTCCACTTT. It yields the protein CASNRRDNSPLHF.

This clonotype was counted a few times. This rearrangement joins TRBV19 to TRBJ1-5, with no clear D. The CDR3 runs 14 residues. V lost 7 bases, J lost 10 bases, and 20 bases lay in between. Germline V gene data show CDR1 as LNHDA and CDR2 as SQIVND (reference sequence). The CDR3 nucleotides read TGTGCCAGTACCCCCCAGGTTTATCCTAATCCCCAGCATTTT. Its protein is CASTPQVYPNPQHF.

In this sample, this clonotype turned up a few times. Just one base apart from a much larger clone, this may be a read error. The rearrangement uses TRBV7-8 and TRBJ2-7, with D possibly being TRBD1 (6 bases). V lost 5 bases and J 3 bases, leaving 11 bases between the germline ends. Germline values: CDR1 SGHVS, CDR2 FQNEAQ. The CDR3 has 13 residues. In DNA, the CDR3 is TGTGCCAGCAGCCACCGGGACAACTACGAGCAGTACTTC. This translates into CASSHRDNYEQYF.

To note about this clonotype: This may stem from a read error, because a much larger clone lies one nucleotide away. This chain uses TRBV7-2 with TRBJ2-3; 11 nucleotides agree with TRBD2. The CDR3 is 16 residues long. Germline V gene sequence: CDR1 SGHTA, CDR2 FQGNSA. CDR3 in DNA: TGTTCCAGCAGATCTAGCGGGGGGACCCTCACAGATACGCAGTATTTT. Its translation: CSSRSSGGTLTDTQYF.

The CDR3 region has the DNA TGTGCCACCGCAACAGGGCCCAATTACGAGCAGTACGTC. Translating gives CATATGPNYEQYV. The chain couples TRBV6-6 to TRBJ2-7; D may be TRBD1 (6 bases). With 10 bases removed from V and 4 bases from J, the gap between germline ends came to 17 bases. This CDR3 is 13 amino acids long. Germline CDR1 is MNHNY and CDR2 is SVGAGI (reference sequence).

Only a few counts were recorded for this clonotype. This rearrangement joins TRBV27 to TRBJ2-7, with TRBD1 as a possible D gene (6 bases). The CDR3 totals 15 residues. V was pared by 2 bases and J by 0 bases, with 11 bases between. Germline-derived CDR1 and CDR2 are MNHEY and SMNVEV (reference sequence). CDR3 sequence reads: CASSLRGHISYEQYF. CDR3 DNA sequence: TGTGCCAGCAGTTTAAGGGGACATATCTCCTACGAGCAGTACTTC.

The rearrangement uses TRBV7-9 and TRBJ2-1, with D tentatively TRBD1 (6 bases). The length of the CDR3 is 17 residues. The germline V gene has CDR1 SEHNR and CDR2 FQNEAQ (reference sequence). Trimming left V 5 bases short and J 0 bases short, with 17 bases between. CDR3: CASSPSGTYSSYNEQFF. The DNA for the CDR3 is TGTGCCAGCAGCCCATCTGGGACATATAGCTCCTACAATGAGCAGTTCTTC.